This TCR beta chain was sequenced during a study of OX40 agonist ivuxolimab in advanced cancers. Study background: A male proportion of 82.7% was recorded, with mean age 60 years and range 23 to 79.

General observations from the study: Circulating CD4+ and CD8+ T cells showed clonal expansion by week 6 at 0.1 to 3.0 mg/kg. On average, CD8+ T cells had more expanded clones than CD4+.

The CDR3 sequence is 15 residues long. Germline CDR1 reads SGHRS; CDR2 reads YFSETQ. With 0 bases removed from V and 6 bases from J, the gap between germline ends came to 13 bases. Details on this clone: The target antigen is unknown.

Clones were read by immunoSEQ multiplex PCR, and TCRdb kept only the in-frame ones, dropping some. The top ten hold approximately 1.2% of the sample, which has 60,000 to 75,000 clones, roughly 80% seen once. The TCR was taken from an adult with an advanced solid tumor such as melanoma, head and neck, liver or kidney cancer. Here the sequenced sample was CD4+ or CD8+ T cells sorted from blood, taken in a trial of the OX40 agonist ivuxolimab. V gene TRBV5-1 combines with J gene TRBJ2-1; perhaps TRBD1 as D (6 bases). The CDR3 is CASSLVGIQGNEQFF. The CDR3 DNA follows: TGCGCCAGCAGCTTGGTCGGGATACAGGGCAATGAGCAGTTCTTC. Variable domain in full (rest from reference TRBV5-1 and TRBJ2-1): KAGVTQTPRYLIKTRGQQVTLSCSPISGHRSVSWYQQTPGQGLQFLFEYFSETQRNKGNFPGRFSGRQFSNSRSEMNVSTLELGDSALYLCASSLVGIQGNEQFFGPGTRLTVL.